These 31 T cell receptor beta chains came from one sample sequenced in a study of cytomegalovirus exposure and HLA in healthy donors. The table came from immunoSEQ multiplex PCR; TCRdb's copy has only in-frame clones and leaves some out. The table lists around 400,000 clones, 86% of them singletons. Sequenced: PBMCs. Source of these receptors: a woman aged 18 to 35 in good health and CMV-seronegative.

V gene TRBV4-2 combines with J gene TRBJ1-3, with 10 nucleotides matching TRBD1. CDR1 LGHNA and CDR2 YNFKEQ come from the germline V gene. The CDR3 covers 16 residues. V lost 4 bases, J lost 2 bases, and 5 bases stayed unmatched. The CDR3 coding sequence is TGTGCCAGCAGCCCGGACAGGGGGTTGGCTGGAAACACCATATATTTT. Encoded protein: CASSPDRGLAGNTIYF.

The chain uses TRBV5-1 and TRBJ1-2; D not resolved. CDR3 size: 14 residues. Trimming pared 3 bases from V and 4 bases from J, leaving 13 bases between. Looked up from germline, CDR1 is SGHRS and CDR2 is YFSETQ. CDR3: CASSWRAETYGYTF. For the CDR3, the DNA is TGCGCCAGCAGCTGGCGGGCCGAGACCTATGGCTACACCTTC.

The CDR3 is CASRRPGQGVNEQFF. For the CDR3, the DNA is TGTGCCAGCAGGCGCCCGGGACAGGGGGTCAATGAGCAGTTCTTC. The V call is TRBV28, the J call TRBJ2-1, with 11 positions matching TRBD1. The CDR3 is made up of 15 amino acids. V gave up 6 bases and J gave up 6 bases; unmatched junction bases: 7. Germline V gives CDR1 MDHEN, CDR2 SYDVKM.

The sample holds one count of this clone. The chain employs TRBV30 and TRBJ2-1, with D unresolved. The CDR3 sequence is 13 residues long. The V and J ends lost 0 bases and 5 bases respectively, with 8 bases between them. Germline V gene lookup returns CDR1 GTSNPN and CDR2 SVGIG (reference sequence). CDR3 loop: CAWSVLEHNEQFF. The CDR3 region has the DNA TGTGCCTGGAGTGTTTTGGAGCACAATGAGCAGTTCTTC.

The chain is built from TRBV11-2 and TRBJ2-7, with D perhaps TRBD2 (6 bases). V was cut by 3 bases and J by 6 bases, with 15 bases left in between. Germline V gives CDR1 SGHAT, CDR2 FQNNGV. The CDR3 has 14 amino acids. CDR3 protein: CASSFSLARVEQYF. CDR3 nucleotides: TGTGCCAGCAGCTTCAGTCTAGCGAGAGTCGAGCAGTACTTC.

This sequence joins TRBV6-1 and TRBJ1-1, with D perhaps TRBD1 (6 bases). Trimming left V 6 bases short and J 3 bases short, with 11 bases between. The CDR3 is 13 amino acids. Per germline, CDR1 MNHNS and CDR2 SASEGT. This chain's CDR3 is CASRTQGHTEAFF. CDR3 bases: TGTGCCAGCAGAACCCAGGGGCACACTGAAGCTTTCTTT.

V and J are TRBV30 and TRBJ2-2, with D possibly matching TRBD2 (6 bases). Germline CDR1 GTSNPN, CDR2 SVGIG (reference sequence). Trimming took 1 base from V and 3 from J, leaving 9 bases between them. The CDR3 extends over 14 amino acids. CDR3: CAWSAGVHTGELFF. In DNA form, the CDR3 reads TGTGCCTGGAGTGCGGGGGTTCACACCGGGGAGCTGTTTTTT.

CDR3 sequence: CASSRGLTPSTDTQYF. Here the CDR3 DNA reads TGCGCCAGCAGTAGGGGACTAACGCCTAGCACAGATACGCAGTATTTT. The chain joins TRBV10-1 to TRBJ2-3; 7 bases agree with TRBD2. Looked up from germline, CDR1 is WNHNN and CDR2 is SYGVQD (reference sequence). Trimming at V came to 5 bases and at J to 0 bases, leaving 8 bases not matched to a gene. The CDR3 length is 16 residues.

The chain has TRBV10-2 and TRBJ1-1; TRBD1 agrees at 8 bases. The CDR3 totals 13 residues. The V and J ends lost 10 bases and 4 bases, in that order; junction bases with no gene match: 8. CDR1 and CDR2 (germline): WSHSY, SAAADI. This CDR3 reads CATTGGVGTEAFF. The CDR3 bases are TGCGCCACTACAGGGGGGGTGGGCACTGAAGCTTTCTTT.

CDR3 in amino acids: CASSSSHGTGNEKLFF. In nucleotides, the CDR3 is TGTGCCAGCAGTTCAAGCCACGGGACAGGGAATGAAAAACTGTTTTTT. V and J are TRBV28 and TRBJ1-4; 9 nucleotides line up with TRBD1. This CDR3 spans 16 amino acids. The germline gives CDR1 MDHEN, CDR2 SYDVKM. V gave up 4 bases and J gave up 5 bases; unmatched junction bases: 8.

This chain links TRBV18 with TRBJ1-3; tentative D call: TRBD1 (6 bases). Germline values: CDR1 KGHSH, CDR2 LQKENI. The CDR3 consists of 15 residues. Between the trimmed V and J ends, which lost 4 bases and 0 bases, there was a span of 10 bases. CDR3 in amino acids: CASSLQGTSGNTIYF. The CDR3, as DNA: TGTGCCAGCTCACTACAGGGTACCTCTGGAAACACCATATATTTT.

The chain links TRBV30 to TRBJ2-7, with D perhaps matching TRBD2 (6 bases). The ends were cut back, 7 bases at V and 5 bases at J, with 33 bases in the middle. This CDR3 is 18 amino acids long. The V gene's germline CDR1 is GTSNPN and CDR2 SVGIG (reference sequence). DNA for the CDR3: TGTGCCTTGAAAGGCGGACTGCACTCAGGAGGGATGGTCCACGAGCAGTACTTC. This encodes CALKGGLHSGGMVHEQYF.

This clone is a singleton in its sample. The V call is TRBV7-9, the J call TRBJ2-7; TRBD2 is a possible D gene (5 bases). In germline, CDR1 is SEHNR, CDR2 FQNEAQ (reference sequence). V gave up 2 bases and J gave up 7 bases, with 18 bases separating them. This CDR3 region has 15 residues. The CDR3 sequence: CASSLLGKRTGEQYF. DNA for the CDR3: TGTGCCAGCAGCTTACTAGGAAAACGAACGGGGGAGCAGTACTTC.

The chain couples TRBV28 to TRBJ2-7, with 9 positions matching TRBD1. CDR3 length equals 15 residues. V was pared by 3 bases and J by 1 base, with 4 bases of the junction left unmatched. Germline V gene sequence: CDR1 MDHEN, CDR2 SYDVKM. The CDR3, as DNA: TGTGCCAGCAGTTTTGACAGGGGGAAATCCTACGAGCAGTACTTC. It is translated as CASSFDRGKSYEQYF. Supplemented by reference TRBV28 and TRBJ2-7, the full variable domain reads DVKVTQSSRYLVKRTGEKVFLECVQDMDHENMFWYRQDPGLGLRLIYFSYDVKMKEKGDIPEGYSVSREKKERFSLILESASTNQTSMYLCASSFDRGKSYEQYFGPGTRLTVT.

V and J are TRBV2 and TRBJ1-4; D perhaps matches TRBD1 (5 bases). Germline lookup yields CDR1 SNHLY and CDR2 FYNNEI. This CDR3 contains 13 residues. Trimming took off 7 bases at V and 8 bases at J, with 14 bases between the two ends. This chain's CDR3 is CASTSSRGEKLFF. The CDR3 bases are TGTGCCAGCACCAGCAGCCGGGGGGAAAAACTGTTTTTT.

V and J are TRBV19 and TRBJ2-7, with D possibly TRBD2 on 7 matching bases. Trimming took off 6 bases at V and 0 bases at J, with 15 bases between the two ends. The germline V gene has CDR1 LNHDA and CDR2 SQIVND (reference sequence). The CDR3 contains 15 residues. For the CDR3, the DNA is TGTGCCAGTAGCACGGGGGGCCGGAGCTCCTACGAGCAGTACTTC. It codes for CASSTGGRSSYEQYF.

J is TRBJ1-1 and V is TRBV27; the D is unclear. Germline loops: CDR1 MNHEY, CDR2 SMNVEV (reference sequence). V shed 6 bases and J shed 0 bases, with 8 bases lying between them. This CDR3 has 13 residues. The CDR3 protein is CASRGSMNTEAFF. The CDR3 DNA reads TGTGCCAGCAGAGGGAGCATGAACACTGAAGCTTTCTTT.

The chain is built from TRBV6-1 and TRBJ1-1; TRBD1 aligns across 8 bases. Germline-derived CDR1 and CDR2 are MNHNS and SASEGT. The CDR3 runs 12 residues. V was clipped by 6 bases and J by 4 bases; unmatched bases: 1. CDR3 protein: CASRTGGTEAFF. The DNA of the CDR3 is TGTGCCAGCAGAACAGGGGGCACTGAAGCTTTCTTT.

The CDR3 DNA reads as TGTGCCAGCAGCTTATATCGAGGGGGGGCCAAACAAGAGACCCAGTACTTC. It yields the protein CASSLYRGGAKQETQYF. The chain has TRBV7-9 and TRBJ2-5; a possible D gene is TRBD2 (7 bases). V lost 2 bases to trimming and J lost 2 bases, with 18 bases between them. The CDR3 sequence is 17 residues long. Germline V lookup: CDR1 SEHNR, CDR2 FQNEAQ (reference sequence).

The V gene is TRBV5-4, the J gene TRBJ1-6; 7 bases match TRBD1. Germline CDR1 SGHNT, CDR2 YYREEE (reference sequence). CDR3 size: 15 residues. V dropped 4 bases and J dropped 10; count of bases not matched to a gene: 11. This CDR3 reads CASSQRTGDSSPLHF. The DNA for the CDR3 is TGTGCCAGCAGCCAGCGCACAGGGGATTCCTCACCCCTCCACTTT. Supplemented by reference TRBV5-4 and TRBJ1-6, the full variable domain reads ETGVTQSPTHLIKTRGQQVTLRCSSQSGHNTVSWYQQALGQGPQFIFQYYREEENGRGNFPPRFSGLQFPNYSSELNVNALELDDSALYLCASSQRTGDSSPLHFGNGTRLTVT.

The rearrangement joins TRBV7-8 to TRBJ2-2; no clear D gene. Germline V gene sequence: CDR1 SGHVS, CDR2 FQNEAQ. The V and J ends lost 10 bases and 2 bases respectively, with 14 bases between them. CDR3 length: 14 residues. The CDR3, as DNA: TGTGCCACTGAGCGCACTGAAAACACCGGGGAGCTGTTTTTT. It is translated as CATERTENTGELFF.

DNA for the CDR3: TGTGCCAGCAGTTCACGGTCCGTGGGACTAGCGGCTTACAATGAGCAGTTCTTC. This encodes CASSSRSVGLAAYNEQFF. This chain links TRBV27 with TRBJ2-1; 11 bases line up with TRBD2. CDR1 and CDR2 (germline): MNHEY, SMNVEV (reference sequence). The CDR3 contains 18 residues. V trimming: 4 bases; J trimming: 4 bases; junction bases outside the gene matches: 12.

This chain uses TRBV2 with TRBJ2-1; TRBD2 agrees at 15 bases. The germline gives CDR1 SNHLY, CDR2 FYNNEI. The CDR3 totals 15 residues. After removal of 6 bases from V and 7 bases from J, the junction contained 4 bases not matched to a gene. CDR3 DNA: TGTGCCAGCAGGCCGGGACTAGCGGGGGGTAATGAGCAGTTCTTC. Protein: CASRPGLAGGNEQFF.

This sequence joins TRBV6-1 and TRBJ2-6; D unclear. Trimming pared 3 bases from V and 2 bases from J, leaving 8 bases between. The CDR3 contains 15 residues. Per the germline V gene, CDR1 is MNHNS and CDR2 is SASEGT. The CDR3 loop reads CASSERATGANVLTF. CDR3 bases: TGTGCCAGCAGTGAGAGAGCTACTGGGGCCAACGTCCTGACTTTC.

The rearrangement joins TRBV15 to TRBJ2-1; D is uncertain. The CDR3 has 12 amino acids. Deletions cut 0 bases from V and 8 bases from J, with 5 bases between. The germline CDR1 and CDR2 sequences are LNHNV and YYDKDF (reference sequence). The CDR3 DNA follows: TGTGCCACCAGCAGAGAACCGGATGAGCAGTTCTTC. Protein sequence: CATSREPDEQFF.

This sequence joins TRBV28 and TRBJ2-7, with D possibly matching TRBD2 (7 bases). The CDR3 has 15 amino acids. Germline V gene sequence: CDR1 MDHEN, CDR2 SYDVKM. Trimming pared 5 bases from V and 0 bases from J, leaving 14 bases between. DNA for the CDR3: TGTGCCAGCAGTGTCGGGGGCGGGGGCTCCTACGAGCAGTACTTC. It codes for CASSVGGGGSYEQYF.

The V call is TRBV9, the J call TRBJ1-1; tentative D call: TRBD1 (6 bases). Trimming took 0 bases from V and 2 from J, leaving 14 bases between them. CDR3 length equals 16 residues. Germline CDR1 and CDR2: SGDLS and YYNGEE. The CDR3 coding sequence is TGTGCCAGCAGCGTAGGGGCCGGGGGGCTTAACACTGAAGCTTTCTTT. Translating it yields CASSVGAGGLNTEAFF.

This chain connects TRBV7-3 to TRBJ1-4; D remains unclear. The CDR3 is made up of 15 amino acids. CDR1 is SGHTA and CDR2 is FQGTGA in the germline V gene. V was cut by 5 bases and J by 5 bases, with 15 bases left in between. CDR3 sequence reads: CASSRDATANEKLFF. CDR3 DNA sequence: TGTGCCAGCAGCCGGGATGCGACCGCAAATGAAAAACTGTTTTTT.

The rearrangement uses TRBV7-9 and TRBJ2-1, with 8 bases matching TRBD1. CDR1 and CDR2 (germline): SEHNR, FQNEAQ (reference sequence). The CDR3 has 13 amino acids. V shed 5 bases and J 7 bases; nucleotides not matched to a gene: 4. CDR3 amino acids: CASSPRDRNEQFF. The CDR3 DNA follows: TGTGCCAGCAGCCCGAGGGACAGGAATGAGCAGTTCTTC.

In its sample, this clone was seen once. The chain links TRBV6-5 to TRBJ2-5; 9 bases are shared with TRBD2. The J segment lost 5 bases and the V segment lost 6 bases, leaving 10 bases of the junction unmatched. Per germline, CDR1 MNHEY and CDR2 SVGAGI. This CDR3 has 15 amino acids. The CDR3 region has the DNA TGTGCCAGCAGGAATCGGGGACTAGCTGCGGAGACCCAGTACTTC. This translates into CASRNRGLAAETQYF.

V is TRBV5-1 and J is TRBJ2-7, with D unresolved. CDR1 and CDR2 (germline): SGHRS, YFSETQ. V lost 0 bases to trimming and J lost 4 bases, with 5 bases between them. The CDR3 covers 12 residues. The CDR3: CASSLERYEQYF. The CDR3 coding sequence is TGCGCCAGCAGCTTGGAACGGTACGAGCAGTACTTC.